This is a list of T cell receptor beta chains from one sample in a study of T-cell reconstitution after alpha-beta-depleted transplantation in children. Each CDR3 protein gets one entry after TCRdb re-called the PCR reads with MiXCR. The sample lists 130,000 to 150,000 distinct CDR3 sequences, 8.8% occurring once. Sequenced here: PBMCs, mostly from graft donor cells, sampled 180 days after TCRalphabeta/CD19-depleted stem cell transplant. The receptor set was obtained from a female patient between 2 and 10 years old who had a stem cell transplant for congenital amegakaryocytic thrombocytopenia, so the T cells may come from the graft donor. Each CDR3 is given with its conserved first and last residue. The order of the fields is V gene, CDR3 length, D gene, clone size, J gene, CDR3 protein, CDR3 DNA. D genes are given only for firm matches. The size of a clone is reported for some rows only, either as once, few or many, or as a class for expanded clones.

>TRBV12-3/TRBV12-4|16|-|many|TRBJ2-6
CASSFTFYSGANVLTF
TGTGCCAGCAGTTTCACCTTTTACTCTGGGGCCAACGTCCTGACTTTC
>TRBV28|15|-|many|TRBJ1-3
CASSFDRFSGNTIYF
TGTGCCAGCAGTTTTGACAGGTTCTCTGGAAACACCATATATTTT
>TRBV15|14|TRBD2|many|TRBJ2-1
CATRLAGGFDEQFF
TGTGCCACCCGCCTAGCGGGGGGATTCGATGAGCAGTTCTTC
>TRBV28|14|TRBD2|many|TRBJ2-1
CASSLAGSGDEQFF
TGTGCCAGCAGCTTAGCGGGCTCCGGCGATGAGCAGTTCTTC
>TRBV12-3/TRBV12-4|15|-|many|TRBJ1-4
CASSLGGRGNEKLFF
TGTGCCAGCAGTTTAGGCGGCAGGGGTAATGAAAAACTGTTTTTT
>TRBV12-3/TRBV12-4|14|-|few|TRBJ1-1
CASSRYDRNTEAFF
TGTGCCAGCAGTCGATATGACAGAAACACTGAAGCTTTCTTT
>TRBV15|17|-|many|TRBJ1-5
CATSREEFWGGSQPQHF
TGTGCCACCAGCAGAGAGGAGTTTTGGGGGGGCAGTCAGCCCCAGCATTTT
>TRBV6-5|15|TRBD1|many|TRBJ1-2
CASSYSSTGGASYTF
TGTGCCAGCAGTTACTCGAGTACAGGGGGCGCGAGCTACACCTTC
>TRBV12-3/TRBV12-4|13|-|few|TRBJ2-1
CASSTTLNNEQFF
TGTGCCAGCAGCACAACCCTGAACAATGAGCAGTTCTTC
>TRBV10-3|12|-|few|TRBJ2-3
CAISAATDTQYF
TGTGCCATCAGTGCTGCCACAGATACGCAGTATTTT
>TRBV27|16|-|few|TRBJ2-7
CASSLSPPGKTYEQYF
TGTGCCAGCAGTTTATCCCCGCCAGGGAAGACGTACGAGCAGTACTTC
>TRBV29-1|10|-|-|TRBJ1-1
CSVKGTEAFF
TGCAGCGTTAAGGGCACTGAAGCTTTCTTT
>TRBV28|17|TRBD1|many|TRBJ1-1
CASSLSLNRGRIAEAFF
TGTGCCAGCAGTTTATCCCTAAACAGGGGGCGAATAGCTGAAGCTTTCTTT
>TRBV6-5|14|-|many|TRBJ1-2
CASSSDLWNYGYTF
TGTGCCAGCAGTTCCGACCTCTGGAACTATGGCTACACCTTC
>TRBV6-5|13|TRBD1|many|TRBJ2-7
CASIKDRVNEQYF
TGTGCCAGCATAAAGGACAGGGTCAACGAGCAGTACTTC
>TRBV7-2|13|-|few|TRBJ2-3
CASSLVGIDTQYF
TGTGCCAGCAGCTTAGTTGGCATAGATACGCAGTATTTT
>TRBV20-1|12|-|many|TRBJ2-1
CSAPDRNNEQFF
TGCAGTGCGCCGGACAGAAACAATGAGCAGTTCTTC
>TRBV6-1|12|-|many|TRBJ2-3
CASKSVSNTQYF
TGTGCCAGCAAGTCGGTGTCAAATACGCAGTATTTT
>TRBV20-1|13|-|many|TRBJ2-3
CSAREEAPDTQYF
TGCAGTGCTAGAGAAGAAGCCCCAGATACGCAGTATTTT
>TRBV10-3|19|TRBD2|-|TRBJ2-7
CASCGRRAQGTSGSYEQYF
TGTGCCAGCTGCGGGCGGAGGGCACAGGGGACTAGCGGGAGCTACGAGCAGTACTTC
>TRBV4-2|15|-|many|TRBJ2-3
CASSQGQGSTDTQYF
TGTGCCAGCAGCCAAGGCCAGGGGAGCACAGATACGCAGTATTTT
>TRBV28|13|-|many|TRBJ2-7
CASSLSGLYEQYF
TGTGCCAGCAGTCTTAGCGGCCTCTACGAGCAGTACTTC
>TRBV3-1|18|-|few|TRBJ1-6
CASSQDIPGWAYNSPLHF
TGTGCCAGCAGCCAAGATATTCCGGGTTGGGCCTATAATTCACCCCTCCACTTT
>TRBV6-5|14|-|many|TRBJ2-7
CASSYPDWSYEQYF
TGTGCCAGCAGTTACCCGGATTGGTCCTACGAGCAGTACTTC
>TRBV5-1|14|TRBD1|many|TRBJ2-5
CASRSVGQGAAQYF
TGCGCCAGCCGCTCTGTCGGACAGGGGGCGGCCCAGTACTTC
>TRBV7-2|14|TRBD1|many|TRBJ2-1
CASSVDRYPNEQFF
TGTGCCAGCAGCGTGGACAGGTATCCAAATGAGCAGTTCTTC
>TRBV28|13|-|many|TRBJ1-5
CASSTPRVQPQHF
TGTGCCAGCAGCACCCCCCGTGTGCAGCCCCAGCATTTT
>TRBV24-1|12|-|many|TRBJ1-5
CATSDAGKPQHF
TGTGCCACCAGTGATGCAGGGAAGCCCCAGCATTTT
>TRBV7-8|16|-|-|TRBJ2-5
CASSFKKEGRGETQYF
TGTGCCAGCAGCTTCAAGAAGGAGGGGAGGGGGGAGACCCAGTACTTC
>TRBV20-1|14|-|many|TRBJ1-3
CSARGHSSGNTIYF
TGCAGTGCCCGAGGACACAGCTCTGGAAACACCATATATTTT
>TRBV28|13|TRBD1|-|TRBJ1-2
CASRWTGFFGYTF
TGTGCCAGCAGGTGGACAGGGTTCTTTGGCTACACCTTC
>TRBV28|15|-|many|TRBJ2-6
CASTLRGPGANVLTF
TGTGCCAGCACCTTGAGGGGACCTGGGGCCAACGTCCTGACTTTC
>TRBV14|16|TRBD1|few|TRBJ2-7
CASSPYTRTGIYEQYF
TGTGCCAGCAGCCCCTACACCCGGACAGGGATCTACGAGCAGTACTTC
>TRBV20-1|16|-|few|TRBJ2-7
CSASGRVQRATYEQYF
TGCAGTGCTAGTGGGCGGGTTCAACGCGCAACCTACGAGCAGTACTTC
>TRBV5-8|15|TRBD1|many|TRBJ2-2
CASSFRQGAAGELFF
TGTGCCAGCAGCTTCAGACAGGGGGCCGCCGGGGAGCTGTTTTTT
>TRBV10-3|14|TRBD1|many|TRBJ2-2
CAIKGAADTGELFF
TGTGCCATCAAGGGGGCGGCGGACACCGGGGAGCTGTTTTTT
>TRBV12-3/TRBV12-4|16|-|-|TRBJ1-1
CSSNEKNRFLNTEAFF
TGTTCCAGCAACGAAAAAAACCGCTTTTTGAACACTGAAGCTTTCTTT
>TRBV7-9|15|-|-|TRBJ2-3
CASSLDGANTDTQYF
TGTGCCAGCAGCTTAGATGGCGCGAACACAGATACGCAGTATTTT
>TRBV12-3/TRBV12-4|13|TRBD2|many|TRBJ2-5
CASSLLAGETQYF
TGTGCCAGCAGTTTACTAGCGGGAGAGACCCAGTACTTC
>TRBV12-3/TRBV12-4|15|TRBD1|many|TRBJ1-3
CASSSRGLSGNTIYF
TGTGCCAGCAGCTCCAGGGGGCTCTCTGGAAACACCATATATTTT
>TRBV6-1|16|TRBD2|once|TRBJ2-1
CASSEGGGNSYNEQFF
TGTGCCAGCAGTGAAGGGGGGGGAAACTCCTACAATGAGCAGTTCTTC
>TRBV5-1|14|-|many|TRBJ2-1
CASSLGLVHNEQFF
TGCGCCAGCAGCTTGGGATTGGTTCACAATGAGCAGTTCTTC
>TRBV28|14|TRBD2|few|TRBJ2-7
CASSPQGGQDEQYF
TGTGCCAGCAGCCCCCAGGGAGGGCAGGACGAGCAGTACTTC
>TRBV5-1|12|-|many|TRBJ1-2
CASSLAGFGYTF
TGCGCCAGCAGCTTGGCCGGGTTTGGCTACACCTTC
>TRBV12-3/TRBV12-4|12|-|many|TRBJ2-2
CASSRGLGELFF
TGTGCCAGCAGTCGGGGTCTCGGGGAGCTGTTTTTT